These 10 T cell receptor beta chains originate from one sample sequenced in a study of blood T cell repertoires in COVID-19. Here immunoSEQ multiplex PCR was the method, and the copy in TCRdb shows in-frame clones only, minus some. The table records around 98,000 clones, around 82% of them present only once. Sequenced: peripheral blood. Receptor source: an older man with active or convalescent COVID-19.

The chain combines TRBV2 with TRBJ2-5, with 7 positions matching TRBD1. From germline, CDR1 is SNHLY and CDR2 FYNNEI. The length of the CDR3 is 13 residues. After removal of 6 bases from V and 0 bases from J, the junction contained 1 base not matched to a gene. The CDR3 loop is CASRQGHQETQYF. CDR3 DNA sequence: TGTGCCAGCAGACAGGGGCACCAAGAGACCCAGTACTTC.

In DNA form, the CDR3 reads TGCAGCGTGGGGGGACAGGGGAATGAGCAGTTCTTC. Translating it yields CSVGGQGNEQFF. The genes are TRBV29-1 and TRBJ2-1, with 10 nucleotides matching TRBD1. Germline V gene data show CDR1 as SQVTM and CDR2 as ANQGSEA. J lost 7 bases, V lost 6 bases, and 3 bases had no gene match. The CDR3 length is 12 residues.

The chain couples TRBV7-2 to TRBJ2-5; 8 nucleotides agree with TRBD2. CDR1 SGHTA and CDR2 FQGNSA come from the germline V gene. CDR3 length: 13 residues. The J segment lost 2 bases and the V segment lost 5 bases, leaving 1 base of the junction unmatched. This chain's CDR3 is CASSPGGQETQYF. The CDR3, as DNA: TGTGCCAGCAGCCCGGGGGGGCAAGAGACCCAGTACTTC.

This sequence joins TRBV2 and TRBJ1-1; D gene uncertain. The CDR3 runs 13 residues. V gave up 2 bases and J gave up 5 bases, with 9 bases separating them. CDR1 is SNHLY and CDR2 is FYNNEI in the germline V gene. The DNA for the CDR3 is TGTGCCAGCAGTGAATACGGGTGGACTGAAGCTTTCTTT. Translated: CASSEYGWTEAFF.

The CDR3 protein is CASSPGGLTGYEQYF. In nucleotides, the CDR3 is TGTGCCAGCAGCCCCGGTGGCTTGACAGGGTACGAGCAGTACTTC. The V and J genes are TRBV3-1 (or the pseudogene TRBV3-2) and TRBJ2-7, with 7 nucleotides matching TRBD1. This CDR3 contains 15 residues. CDR1 and CDR2 from the germline V gene are LGHDT and YNNKEL (reference sequence). Unmatched junction bases numbered 10, after V lost 4 bases and J lost 4 bases.

The gene calls are TRBV19 and TRBJ2-4; D is ambiguous. Germline V gene sequence: CDR1 LNHDA, CDR2 SQIVND (reference sequence). Trimming shortened V by 4 bases and J by 0 bases, and 10 bases separated the two germline ends. This CDR3 is 15 amino acids long. CDR3 DNA: TGTGCCAGTAGTACAGACAAACTAGCCAAAAACATTCAGTACTTC. Translating it yields CASSTDKLAKNIQYF. Complete variable domain (other parts from reference TRBV19 and TRBJ2-4): DGGITQSPKYLFRKEGQNVTLSCEQNLNHDAMYWYRQDPGQGLRLIYYSQIVNDFQKGDIAEGYSVSREKKESFPLTVTSAQKNPTAFYLCASSTDKLAKNIQYFGAGTRLSVL.

This clone was seen a few times. The chain is built from TRBV12-3 or TRBV12-4 and TRBJ1-2; weak D call: TRBD1 (6 bases). V lost 1 base and J 7 bases, leaving 10 bases between the germline ends. This CDR3 has 13 amino acids. CDR3 sequence (DNA): TGTGCCAGCAGTTTAGGGGGGCTTCGTGGCTACACCTTC. The encoded protein is CASSLGGLRGYTF.

This chain links TRBV5-4 with TRBJ2-7; no reliable D call. This CDR3 contains 14 residues. Germline loops: CDR1 SGHNT, CDR2 YYREEE (reference sequence). V gave up 4 bases and J gave up 0 bases, with 11 bases separating them. The CDR3 loop is CASSADVYSYEQYF. Here the CDR3 DNA reads TGTGCCAGCAGCGCAGATGTTTACTCCTACGAGCAGTACTTC.

The rearrangement links TRBV2 to TRBJ2-7; 8 bases are shared with TRBD1. V gave up 4 bases and J gave up 4 bases; unmatched junction bases: 6. The germline gives CDR1 SNHLY, CDR2 FYNNEI. CDR3 length: 14 residues. Written as DNA, the CDR3 is TGTGCCAGCAGTGCTAGGCAGGGGGCTTACGAGCAGTACTTC. It encodes CASSARQGAYEQYF.

This clone occurred once. The chain combines TRBV7-2 with TRBJ1-1; D not certain. V lost 0 bases and J 6 bases, leaving 8 bases between the germline ends. The CDR3 covers 13 residues. CDR1 and CDR2 (germline): SGHTA, FQGNSA. The CDR3 sequence is CASSLAGNAEAFF. DNA of the CDR3: TGTGCCAGCAGCTTAGCTGGCAACGCTGAAGCTTTCTTT.